This T cell receptor beta chain was sequenced in a study of naive and memory T cell subsets. Two oligonucleotides, mixed equimolar, formed the beta constant-region primer covering TRBC1 and TRBC2. The cDNA 3' end received a ligated single-stranded oligonucleotide carrying the SP2 primer and a 12-nucleotide UMI. MiXCR, run by TCRdb on the UMI-ligation and nested PCR reads, gives a single entry per CDR3 protein. The table has about 90,000 distinct CDR3 sequences, around 7% seen once; the top ten hold over 1.5%. Cells stained for CD3, CD4, CD8, CD45RA and CD27 were sorted into four subsets. Study-wide results and limits: Over 85% of naive TCR sequences appeared only once, unlike memory subsets. In CD4 and CD8 cells, diversity dropped from naive through EMRA.

This clonotype was detected a few times. Its antigen is not identified. The receptor's source is a human donor in good health. Material for sequencing was central memory CD4+ T cells from blood.

CDR3 nucleotides: TGTGCCAGCAGTTCCACCAGAGGCGATGAGCAGTTCTTC. Encoded protein: CASSSTRGDEQFF. The chain joins TRBV7-2 to TRBJ2-1; D uncertain. The CDR3 spans 13 residues. The germline V and J ends were trimmed by 6 bases and 8 bases, with 14 bases remaining between them. Germline CDR1 SGHTA, CDR2 FQGNSA.